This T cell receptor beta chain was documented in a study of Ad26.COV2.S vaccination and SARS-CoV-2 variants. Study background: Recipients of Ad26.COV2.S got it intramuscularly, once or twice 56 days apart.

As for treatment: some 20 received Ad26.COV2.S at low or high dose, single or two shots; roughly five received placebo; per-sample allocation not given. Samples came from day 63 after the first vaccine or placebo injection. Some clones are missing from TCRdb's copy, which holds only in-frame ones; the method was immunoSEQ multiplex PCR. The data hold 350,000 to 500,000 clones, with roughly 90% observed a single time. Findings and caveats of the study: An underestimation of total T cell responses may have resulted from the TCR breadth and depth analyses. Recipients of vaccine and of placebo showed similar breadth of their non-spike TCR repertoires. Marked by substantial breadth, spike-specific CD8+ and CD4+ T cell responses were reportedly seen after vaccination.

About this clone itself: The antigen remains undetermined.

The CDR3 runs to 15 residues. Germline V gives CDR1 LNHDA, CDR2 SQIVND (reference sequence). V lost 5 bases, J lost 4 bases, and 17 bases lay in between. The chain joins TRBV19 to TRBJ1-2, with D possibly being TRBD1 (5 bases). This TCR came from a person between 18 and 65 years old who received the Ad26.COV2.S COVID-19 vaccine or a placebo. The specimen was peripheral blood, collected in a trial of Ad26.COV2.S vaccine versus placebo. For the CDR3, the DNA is TGTGCCAGTAGTGCGTCCAGGACACCAGTCTATGGCTACACCTTC. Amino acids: CASSASRTPVYGYTF.